These T cell receptor beta chains were read from a single sample in a study of cytomegalovirus exposure and HLA in healthy donors. Only in-frame clones appear in the TCRdb table, and some are missing; sequencing was by immunoSEQ multiplex PCR. The profile shows some 150,000 clones, around four fifths of them singletons. Sequenced input: PBMCs. These receptors were obtained from a woman aged 45-59 years in good health and CMV-seronegative. Each CDR3 is given with its conserved first and last residue. A D gene is named only where the DNA matches it firmly. Expanded clones get a size class; other rows say once, few or many, or leave the size out.

v_call: TRBV27; j_call: TRBJ1-1; clone_size: .; d_call: .; cdr3_aa: CASTGVIGSEASF; cdr3_nt: TGTGCCAGCACGGGGGTTATTGGCTCTGAAGCTTCCTTT
v_call: TRBV28; j_call: TRBJ2-5; clone_size: .; d_call: TRBD1; cdr3_aa: CASSSDRVSETQYF; cdr3_nt: TGTGCCAGCAGTTCGGACAGGGTGTCGGAGACCCAGTACTTC
v_call: TRBV28; j_call: TRBJ1-1; clone_size: .; d_call: .; cdr3_aa: CASSLGGAKNTEAFF; cdr3_nt: TGTGCCAGCAGTTTAGGGGGGGCCAAGAACACTGAAGCTTTCTTT
v_call: TRBV11-2; j_call: TRBJ2-2; clone_size: .; d_call: TRBD1; cdr3_aa: CASSVRDRDTGELFF; cdr3_nt: TGTGCCAGCAGCGTCCGGGACAGGGACACCGGGGAGCTGTTTTTT
v_call: TRBV18; j_call: TRBJ1-1; clone_size: .; d_call: .; cdr3_aa: CASSPRTASKDEAFF; cdr3_nt: TGTGCCAGCTCACCCCGGACAGCCTCTAAGGATGAAGCTTTCTTT
v_call: TRBV7-9; j_call: TRBJ1-6; clone_size: once; d_call: .; cdr3_aa: CASSSPSGSPLHF; cdr3_nt: TGTGCCAGCAGTTCCCCTAGCGGGTCACCCCTCCACTTT
v_call: TRBV7-6; j_call: TRBJ2-5; clone_size: .; d_call: TRBD2; cdr3_aa: CASSLLAGPQETQYF; cdr3_nt: TGTGCCAGCAGCCTACTAGCGGGGCCTCAAGAGACCCAGTACTTC
v_call: TRBV7-8; j_call: TRBJ2-7; clone_size: .; d_call: TRBD1; cdr3_aa: CASSASGQFNPTEQYF; cdr3_nt: TGTGCCAGCAGCGCATCGGGACAGTTTAACCCCACCGAGCAGTACTTC
v_call: TRBV9; j_call: TRBJ2-5; clone_size: .; d_call: TRBD2; cdr3_aa: CASSLKLAGGEETQYF; cdr3_nt: TGTGCCAGCAGCCTAAAACTAGCGGGAGGGGAAGAGACCCAGTACTTC
v_call: TRBV27; j_call: TRBJ2-1; clone_size: .; d_call: TRBD1; cdr3_aa: CASSLLFTGANEQFF; cdr3_nt: TGTGCCAGCAGTTTATTGTTCACAGGGGCCAATGAGCAGTTCTTC
v_call: TRBV10-3; j_call: TRBJ1-5; clone_size: .; d_call: .; cdr3_aa: CAISDGTRNQPQHF; cdr3_nt: TGTGCCATCAGTGACGGGACACGAAATCAGCCCCAGCATTTT
v_call: TRBV7-2; j_call: TRBJ2-7; clone_size: .; d_call: TRBD2; cdr3_aa: CASSPSGGARDEQYF; cdr3_nt: TGTGCCAGCAGCCCTAGCGGGGGGGCGCGAGACGAGCAGTACTTC
v_call: TRBV7-6; j_call: TRBJ1-5; clone_size: .; d_call: TRBD1; cdr3_aa: CASSLETGDNQPQHF; cdr3_nt: TGTGCCAGCAGCCTAGAGACAGGGGATAATCAGCCCCAGCATTTT
v_call: TRBV18; j_call: TRBJ1-1; clone_size: .; d_call: TRBD1; cdr3_aa: CASSPAQGGEAFF; cdr3_nt: TGTGCCAGCTCACCCGCGCAGGGGGGTGAAGCTTTCTTT
v_call: TRBV30; j_call: TRBJ2-7; clone_size: .; d_call: .; cdr3_aa: CACNTQGNEQYF; cdr3_nt: TGTGCCTGCAACACTCAGGGGAACGAGCAGTACTTC
v_call: TRBV9; j_call: TRBJ2-7; clone_size: .; d_call: .; cdr3_aa: CASSVNPTSGYEQYF; cdr3_nt: TGTGCCAGCAGCGTCAATCCTACGTCGGGCTACGAGCAGTACTTC
v_call: TRBV27; j_call: TRBJ2-1; clone_size: .; d_call: .; cdr3_aa: CASSSPHLGSSYNEQFF; cdr3_nt: TGTGCCAGCAGTTCCCCCCATTTGGGGAGCTCCTACAATGAGCAGTTCTTC
v_call: TRBV29-1; j_call: TRBJ1-2; clone_size: .; d_call: TRBD1; cdr3_aa: CSVGQGSNYGYTF; cdr3_nt: TGCAGCGTTGGACAGGGAAGTAACTATGGCTACACCTTC
v_call: TRBV5-8; j_call: TRBJ2-7; clone_size: .; d_call: .; cdr3_aa: CASSPSSYEQYF; cdr3_nt: TGTGCCAGCAGCCCCAGCTCCTACGAGCAGTACTTC
v_call: TRBV7-9; j_call: TRBJ1-5; clone_size: .; d_call: TRBD1; cdr3_aa: CASSPGTGGYSNQPQHF; cdr3_nt: TGTGCCAGCAGCCCCGGGACAGGGGGCTATAGCAATCAGCCCCAGCATTTT
v_call: TRBV19; j_call: TRBJ1-2; clone_size: few; d_call: .; cdr3_aa: CASSPTSGHNYGYTF; cdr3_nt: TGTGCCAGTAGTCCGACCTCGGGACATAACTATGGCTACACCTTC
v_call: TRBV2; j_call: TRBJ2-1; clone_size: few; d_call: TRBD2; cdr3_aa: CASKFNLGGANEQFF; cdr3_nt: TGTGCCAGCAAATTCAACCTCGGGGGGGCGAATGAGCAGTTCTTC
v_call: TRBV7-2; j_call: TRBJ2-3; clone_size: .; d_call: .; cdr3_aa: CASSLVGGGHTDTQYF; cdr3_nt: TGTGCCAGCAGCTTAGTTGGCGGGGGCCACACAGATACGCAGTATTTT
v_call: TRBV2; j_call: TRBJ1-4; clone_size: .; d_call: .; cdr3_aa: CASSPRVSGLATNEKLFF; cdr3_nt: TGTGCCAGCAGTCCCCGGGTATCCGGTCTTGCAACTAATGAAAAACTGTTTTTT
v_call: TRBV18; j_call: TRBJ1-1; clone_size: few; d_call: .; cdr3_aa: CASSPNGGNTEAFF; cdr3_nt: TGTGCCAGCTCACCAAACGGGGGGAACACTGAAGCTTTCTTT
v_call: TRBV6-5; j_call: TRBJ1-4; clone_size: few; d_call: TRBD1; cdr3_aa: CASSRDRGKLFF; cdr3_nt: TGTGCCAGCAGTAGGGACAGAGGAAAACTGTTTTTT
v_call: TRBV7-2; j_call: TRBJ1-5; clone_size: .; d_call: .; cdr3_aa: CASSAMGPYSNQPQHF; cdr3_nt: TGTGCCAGCAGCGCCATGGGGCCCTATAGCAATCAGCCCCAGCATTTT
v_call: TRBV13; j_call: TRBJ2-7; clone_size: .; d_call: TRBD1; cdr3_aa: CASSPKQGVVYEQYF; cdr3_nt: TGTGCCAGCAGTCCAAAACAGGGGGTAGTCTACGAGCAGTACTTC
v_call: TRBV28; j_call: TRBJ1-1; clone_size: .; d_call: .; cdr3_aa: CASSIFRGWAFF; cdr3_nt: TGTGCCAGCAGTATATTTCGGGGTTGGGCTTTCTTT
v_call: TRBV11-2; j_call: TRBJ1-1; clone_size: .; d_call: .; cdr3_aa: CASSRGDVGNTEAFF; cdr3_nt: TGTGCCAGCAGCCGCGGAGATGTGGGGAACACTGAAGCTTTCTTT
v_call: TRBV18; j_call: TRBJ2-1; clone_size: .; d_call: .; cdr3_aa: CASSPGLTEAFF; cdr3_nt: TGTGCCAGCTCACCGGGACTCACGGAGGCGTTCTTC
v_call: TRBV5-1; j_call: TRBJ1-4; clone_size: .; d_call: TRBD1; cdr3_aa: CASSVRQGAKEKLFF; cdr3_nt: TGCGCCAGCAGCGTCCGACAGGGGGCCAAGGAAAAACTGTTTTTT
v_call: TRBV27; j_call: TRBJ1-2; clone_size: .; d_call: .; cdr3_aa: CATSRGGGYGYTF; cdr3_nt: TGTGCCACCAGCCGAGGGGGGGGCTATGGCTACACCTTC
v_call: TRBV28; j_call: TRBJ2-1; clone_size: .; d_call: TRBD1; cdr3_aa: CASSFGGTGGLNEQFF; cdr3_nt: TGTGCCAGCAGTTTCGGGGGGACAGGGGGACTGAATGAGCAGTTCTTC
v_call: TRBV6-5; j_call: TRBJ2-1; clone_size: .; d_call: TRBD2; cdr3_aa: CAISGGASDEQFF; cdr3_nt: TGTGCCATAAGCGGGGGGGCTTCAGATGAGCAGTTCTTC
v_call: TRBV27; j_call: TRBJ2-1; clone_size: .; d_call: TRBD1; cdr3_aa: CASSLGGPGGGLNNEQFF; cdr3_nt: TGTGCCAGCAGTTTAGGAGGCCCAGGGGGCGGTTTAAACAATGAGCAGTTCTTC
v_call: TRBV10-1; j_call: TRBJ2-7; clone_size: few; d_call: .; cdr3_aa: CASSEGDRDEQYF; cdr3_nt: TGCGCCAGCAGTGAGGGTGATCGGGACGAGCAGTACTTC